This T cell receptor (beta chain) came from a study of low-dose radiotherapy and immunotherapy resistance in tumors. Study at large: Dosing of intravenous cyclophosphamide at 200 mg/m2 occurred every two weeks and took place one day prior to radiation and immunotherapy.

Time point reported: after trial treatment. The treatment was: LDRT plus nivolumab, ipilimumab, low-dose cyclophosphamide and aspirin (RACIN trial). Primers targeting TRAV and TRBV primed first-strand cDNA, covering alpha and beta chains. Amplification of TCRs used a constant-region primer and V-primer adapter for approximately 19 PCR cycles. In TCRdb, the reads were re-called with MiXCR into one record per CDR3 protein. The sample lists 95,000 to 100,000 distinct CDR3 sequences, roughly 20% occurring once. There are many counts of this clonotype. The receptor's source is a male donor with prostate cancer. The sample was PBMCs, taken after low-dose radiotherapy plus immunotherapy.

The CDR3: CASSYHRGLTAKNIQYF. In DNA, the CDR3 is TGTGCCAGCAGTTACCACAGGGGGTTGACAGCCAAAAACATTCAGTACTTC. The chain has TRBV6-6 and TRBJ2-4; TRBD1 aligns across 8 bases. CDR3 length: 17 amino acids. With 2 bases clipped from V and 0 bases from J, the junction kept 6 bases outside the gene matches. CDR1 is MNHNY and CDR2 is SVGAGI in the germline V gene (reference sequence).